This record concerns one T cell receptor (beta chain) sequence. The source of the sample is a study of blood T cell repertoires in COVID-19. Study-level background: Samples representing acute and convalescent COVID-19 were sourced from the United States, Italy and Spain. Sources were T cells, B-cell-depleted T cells, or PBMCs; the material itself was cDNA or gDNA.

In the original workflow: Using reference gene primer amplification, nucleated cell counts were estimated. The data were produced by immunoSEQ multiplex PCR, yet TCRdb's version contains in-frame clones alone and is incomplete. Clonal size and the V and J genes are those of that table, whereas D and trimming came from the DNA. Of roughly 180,000 clones listed, roughly 84% are singletons. This CDR3 has 13 amino acids. Per the germline V gene, CDR1 is SQVTM and CDR2 is ANQGSEA. Trimming stripped 6 bases from V and 0 bases from J, with 10 bases between. Enrollment of patients from Seattle took place during active infection, with longitudinal follow-up.

This chain uses TRBV29-1 with TRBJ2-3; weak D call: TRBD1 (6 bases). The TCR sequence derives from a man older than 75 with COVID-19, enrolled during active disease. The source material was peripheral blood. CDR3 loop: CSVGTSSTDTQYF. CDR3 sequence (DNA): TGCAGCGTGGGGACATCTAGCACAGATACGCAGTATTTT.